This T cell receptor beta chain is drawn from a study of T cells in Graves' hyperthyroidism and ophthalmopathy. Study overall: Peripheral blood samples were taken at initial diagnosis, prior to any treatment. Study results and caveats: Ophthalmopathy, which appeared later, was predicted by the model a median roughly 6.6 months before onset.

Ten or more counts support this clonotype. Its antigen is currently unknown. Patients affected by ophthalmopathy presented a Clinical Activity Score of at least 3, a NOSPECS grade of at least 4, and disease duration below 3 months. The CDR3 contains 12 residues. Per the germline V gene, CDR1 is SNHLY and CDR2 is FYNNEI. V shed 10 bases, J shed 9 bases, and the junction held 8 bases outside the gene matches. Amplification of TCR beta CDR3 regions used RNA as the template. Researchers ran a first-round RT-PCR on the TCR CDR3 using the HTBI primer set. From the multiplex PCR reads, TCRdb called clonotypes with MiXCR, one entry per CDR3 protein. The sample records more than 300,000 distinct CDR3 sequences, around 15% being singletons.

The genes are TRBV2 and TRBJ2-1; 8 nucleotides align to TRBD1. This sequence originates from a woman in her thirties with Graves' ophthalmopathy. Specimen: blood. The CDR3 reads CATQGQEGEQFF. In nucleotides, the CDR3 is TGTGCCACCCAGGGACAGGAGGGTGAGCAGTTCTTC.